The entry that follows covers one T cell receptor beta chain sequence. Its matching antigen is unknown. Here immunoSEQ multiplex PCR was the method, and the copy in TCRdb shows in-frame clones only, minus some. The table records under 95,000 clones, roughly 88% of them present only once. The sample is drawn from a study of T cell responses to AZD1222 COVID-19 vaccine. The study's findings and limits: Researchers took repertoire samples only after the peak T cell response had come.

V shed 1 base and J shed 2 bases, with 6 bases lying between them. The CDR3 totals 13 residues. Germline loops: CDR1 SGHTS, CDR2 YDEGEE. The chain couples TRBV5-8 to TRBJ1-2; D is unclear. The source is an adult in good health. The input for sequencing was peripheral blood, taken on day 0 of AZD1222 vaccination. CDR3 DNA sequence: TGTGCCAGCAGCTTGTCGGGGAACTATGGCTACACCTTC. Its translation: CASSLSGNYGYTF.